Listed below are T cell receptor beta chains from one sample, sequenced in a study of T-cell memory formation after mild COVID-19. MiXCR, applied by TCRdb to the 5' RACE reads, yields one record per CDR3 protein. The table lists more than 250,000 distinct CDR3 sequences, about a sixth of them singletons, with 20% to 25% in the top ten. The sequencing sample was made of PBMCs or a T cell subset sorted from them (not recorded which). The source is a man aged 18 to 30 who had mild COVID-19 (a few samples of this study predate the infection). Cell type and time point are not known. CDR3s include the opening cysteine and the closing phenylalanine or tryptophan. The order of the fields is clone size, J gene, V gene, CDR3 length, CDR3 protein. Clone sizes are given selectively: once, few, many, or a class where the clone is expanded.

- TRBJ2-3 TRBV20-1 14 CSARDLVGADTQYF
few TRBJ2-7 TRBV6-5 15 CASTPTGGQSYEQYF
- TRBJ1-2 TRBV2 10 CASSSWGYTF
- TRBJ1-3 TRBV15 12 CATSKNGNTIYF
- TRBJ2-1 TRBV28 14 CASSNPHGLGEQFF
few TRBJ2-7 TRBV7-9 15 CASSLGVDGSYEQYF
few TRBJ1-6 TRBV28 13 CASSLVRDSPLHF
- TRBJ2-7 TRBV7-2 14 CASSLQGGTYEQYF
- TRBJ2-5 TRBV27 15 CASSFEGGYMEAQYF
- TRBJ2-3 TRBV4-3 13 CASSQDIRDTQYF
- TRBJ2-1 TRBV28 15 CALNGPSGGLNEQFF
- TRBJ1-1 TRBV5-1 15 CASSLGQTAYTEAFF
- TRBJ2-1 TRBV20-1 14 CSARAGAIYNEQFF
few TRBJ2-3 TRBV6-5 17 CASSYSGRGAGADTQYF
- TRBJ2-5 TRBV28 18 CASSAQSRQGRTRETQYF
- TRBJ2-1 TRBV6-2/TRBV6-3 13 CASRSTGSDEQFF
few TRBJ2-2 TRBV12-3/TRBV12-4 13 CASSSSYTGELFF
few TRBJ2-5 TRBV4-3 15 CASSLRGGHSETQYF
few TRBJ1-6 TRBV7-9 15 CASSPLTGGDSPLHF
- TRBJ1-1 TRBV29-1 12 CSVDPTVGQAFF
- TRBJ2-7 TRBV6-2/TRBV6-3 18 CASSYSSDGASRAYEQYF
once TRBJ2-3 TRBV5-1 11 CASGRGDTQYF
few TRBJ2-2 TRBV6-6 15 CASSYSQPNTGELFF
- TRBJ2-1 TRBV7-2 13 CASSFKRLNEQFF
few TRBJ1-1 TRBV5-1 12 CASSLLGQEAFF
- TRBJ2-3 TRBV19 15 CASTDRGRTMDTQYF
- TRBJ2-1 TRBV5-8 15 CARSWAGASYNEQFF
- TRBJ1-1 TRBV20-1 14 CSARAGRAETEAFF
- TRBJ1-2 TRBV4-1 17 CASSQDWTGAHPYGYTF
- TRBJ1-1 TRBV3-1 14 CASSRTDRGAEAFF
- TRBJ1-2 TRBV5-6 14 CASSPAGTGRGYTF
- TRBJ1-2 TRBV12-3/TRBV12-4 14 CASSQQTGLYGYTF
- TRBJ1-1 TRBV20-1 15 CSARVRQGRSTEAFF
- TRBJ2-1 TRBV7-9 14 CASSLVRRSNEQFF
- TRBJ1-2 TRBV4-3 15 CASSQHQQGAYGYTF
few TRBJ2-1 TRBV7-2 15 CASSRYNSLRGEQFF
few TRBJ1-6 TRBV6-1 15 CASSEAFRYWSPLHF
few TRBJ2-7 TRBV28 12 CASRFWGYEQYF
many TRBJ2-1 TRBV12-3/TRBV12-4 14 CASSLSVLGNEQFF
- TRBJ2-3 TRBV4-2 15 CASSGLAVSTDTQYF
few TRBJ1-3 TRBV5-5 17 CASSLRGQAFSGNTIYF
- TRBJ2-5 TRBV6-1 17 CASSDRFGLAAKETQYF
few TRBJ1-6 TRBV30 13 CAWSEGLNSPLHF
- TRBJ2-1 TRBV4-3 18 CASSQEFLGTGDYNEQFF
- TRBJ2-3 TRBV5-6 16 CASSLSARGVRDTQYF
few TRBJ1-2 TRBV7-8 14 CASSLAGTDYGYTF
- TRBJ2-2 TRBV7-2 16 CASSLVSVAGTGELFF
few TRBJ1-6 TRBV7-2 14 CASSLDRAASPLHF
few TRBJ1-2 TRBV27 17 CASSLSPGQIGYYGYTF
many TRBJ2-1 TRBV12-3/TRBV12-4 14 CASSFGGTYNEQFF
- TRBJ2-1 TRBV5-1 17 CASSLGLAGVAYNEQFF
- TRBJ1-2 TRBV25-1 13 CASSLGGIRGYTF
- TRBJ2-3 TRBV5-1 16 CASSLVRGDYTDTQYF
- TRBJ1-3 TRBV19 15 CASSGGTSPGNTIYF